This T cell receptor beta chain was observed in a study of Graves' ophthalmopathy and Graves' hyperthyroidism. Study-wide points: With more than 60% sensitivity and approximately 73% specificity, the model predicted ophthalmopathy progression.

RNA transcripts were the template, and TCR beta CDR3 regions were amplified from them. An opening RT-PCR round employed HTBI primers and preceded a second-round multiplex PCR. Using its own MiXCR run on the multiplex PCR reads, TCRdb lists one record per CDR3 protein. The sample yields approximately 1.2 million distinct CDR3 sequences, 35% to 40% seen once. Ages of hyperthyroidism patients ran from 18 to 65, and their diagnoses were new, under 2 months' duration. A diagnosis was made from clinical symptoms together with serum thyroxine, TRAb, thyroid ultrasound and orbital computed tomography. The CDR3 has 13 amino acids. Deletions cut 8 bases from V and 3 bases from J, with 14 bases between. Germline CDR1 reads SEHNR; CDR2 reads FQNEAQ (reference sequence). This clonotype was seen only a few times. Its antigen is undetermined. One base away lies a much larger clone, so this may be a sequencing read error.

The chain uses TRBV7-9 and TRBJ2-7, with D uncertain. Material for sequencing was peripheral blood or thyroid tissue (not recorded which). The TCR comes from an adult man with Graves' hyperthyroidism. The CDR3 DNA reads TGTGCCAGCTCCAAAAATCCTGGCTACGAGCAGTACTTC. This encodes CASSKNPGYEQYF. Full variable domain (outside the CDR3, taken from reference TRBV7-9 and TRBJ2-7): DTGVSQNPRHKITKRGQNVTFRCDPISEHNRLYWYRQTLGQGPEFLTYFQNEAQLEKSRLLSDRFSAERPKGSFSTLEIQRTEQGDSAMYLCASSKNPGYEQYFGPGTRLTVT.